The 23 T cell receptor beta chains below were found in one sample sequenced in a study of cytomegalovirus exposure and HLA in healthy donors. The PCR employed 60 Vbeta primers together with 13 Jbeta primers. Libraries were prepared by immunoSEQ multiplex PCR; TCRdb keeps only in-frame clonotypes and omits some of them. The sample has 220,000 or so clones. Material for sequencing was PBMCs. These receptors originate from a girl aged 2 to 9 in good health and CMV-seropositive.

The chain combines TRBV9 with TRBJ2-3; D gene ambiguous. CDR3 length: 12 amino acids. V was pared by 2 bases and J by 3 bases, with 4 bases between. Germline-derived CDR1 and CDR2 are SGDLS and YYNGEE. CDR3: CASSVATDTQYF. The CDR3 nucleotides read TGTGCCAGCAGCGTGGCAACAGATACGCAGTATTTT.

V and J are TRBV5-4 and TRBJ2-6, with 9 bases fitting TRBD1. J lost 1 base, V lost 0 bases, and 2 bases had no gene match. Germline V gives CDR1 SGHNT, CDR2 YYREEE (reference sequence). CDR3 length: 17 amino acids. The CDR3 region is CASSLGGTGSGANVLTF. The CDR3 nucleotides read TGTGCCAGCAGCTTGGGAGGGACAGGGTCTGGGGCCAACGTCCTGACTTTC.

The chain recombines TRBV28 with TRBJ1-1; 7 bases line up with TRBD1. The CDR3 is made up of 12 amino acids. Germline V gene lookup returns CDR1 MDHEN and CDR2 SYDVKM. V lost 6 bases and J lost 7; bases outside the gene matches: 5. The CDR3: CASRLAGGEAFF. The DNA for the CDR3 is TGTGCCAGCAGGTTAGCAGGGGGTGAAGCTTTCTTT.

This chain uses TRBV29-1 with TRBJ2-5, with 7 bases that match TRBD1. The V gene's germline CDR1 is SQVTM and CDR2 ANQGSEA. The V segment lost 6 bases and the J segment 4 bases; nucleotides outside the gene matches: 5. This CDR3 is 12 amino acids long. The CDR3, as DNA: TGCAGCGTAATAAGACAGGGAGAGACCCAGTACTTC. Translated: CSVIRQGETQYF.

The V call is TRBV5-4, the J call TRBJ1-1; 11 positions match TRBD1. This CDR3 comprises 15 residues. Germline CDR1 and CDR2: SGHNT and YYREEE (reference sequence). Losses at the gene ends were 4 bases for V and 5 bases for J; bases not matched to a gene: 7. CDR3 in amino acids: CASSTSGTGGTEAFF. The DNA for the CDR3 is TGTGCCAGCAGCACATCCGGGACAGGGGGGACTGAAGCTTTCTTT.

V is TRBV14 and J is TRBJ1-4; the D gene is possibly TRBD1 (6 bases). This CDR3 region has 16 residues. The V end lost 0 bases, the J end lost 8 bases, and 16 bases lay between the germline ends. CDR1 and CDR2 from the germline V gene are SGHDN and FVKESK. CDR3 nucleotides: TGTGCCAGCAGCCAAGATTTGGGGGCAGGTGGAGAAAAACTGTTTTTT. Residues: CASSQDLGAGGEKLFF.

CDR3 nucleotide sequence: TGTGCCAGCAGCGTAGGACTAGCGGGATATGAGCAGTTCTTC. This codes for CASSVGLAGYEQFF. The chain is built from TRBV9 and TRBJ2-1; the match to TRBD2 covers 11 bases. The CDR3 is 14 amino acids. Per the germline V gene, CDR1 is SGDLS and CDR2 is YYNGEE. V shed 0 bases and J 8 bases; nucleotides not matched to a gene: 1.

The rearrangement joins TRBV28 to TRBJ2-1; 9 bases are a match to TRBD2. The CDR3 is 13 amino acids. In germline, CDR1 is MDHEN, CDR2 SYDVKM. J gave up 6 bases and V 11 bases, and 8 bases lay outside the gene matches. CDR3 DNA: TGTGCCTCCGGTGGGACTAGCCGCAATGAGCAGTTCTTC. This codes for CASGGTSRNEQFF.

This chain connects TRBV7-9 to TRBJ2-2; 8 bases are a match to TRBD1. After removal of 4 bases from V and 6 bases from J, the junction contained 1 base not matched to a gene. Germline CDR1 reads SEHNR; CDR2 reads FQNEAQ (reference sequence). The CDR3 spans 13 residues. The CDR3 reads CASSSTGAGELFF. The CDR3 DNA sequence: TGTGCCAGCAGCTCGACAGGGGCCGGGGAGCTGTTTTTT.

The rearrangement links TRBV27 to TRBJ2-7; 9 bases map to TRBD1. V lost 5 bases to trimming and J lost 4 bases; unmatched junction nucleotides: 3. This CDR3 region has 13 residues. The germline CDR1 and CDR2 sequences are MNHEY and SMNVEV (reference sequence). Written as DNA, the CDR3 is TGTGCCAGCAGTACACAGGGGGCTTACGAGCAGTACTTC. Translated: CASSTQGAYEQYF.

Here the CDR3 reads CASSPFYSTDMNTEAFF. The CDR3 DNA sequence: TGTGCCAGCAGTCCCTTCTACTCGACAGATATGAACACTGAAGCTTTCTTT. The rearrangement joins TRBV27 to TRBJ1-1, with a possible D match to TRBD1 (5 bases). Deletions cut 5 bases from V and 0 bases from J, with 19 bases between. The CDR3 is 17 residues long. Germline V gene data show CDR1 as MNHEY and CDR2 as SMNVEV (reference sequence).

The chain joins TRBV28 to TRBJ2-1; TRBD2 aligns across 9 bases. The CDR3 extends over 12 amino acids. Losses at the gene ends were 5 bases for V and 8 bases for J; bases not matched to a gene: 1. Germline V gene sequence: CDR1 MDHEN, CDR2 SYDVKM. The CDR3 DNA follows: TGTGCCAGCAGTAGACTAGCGGATGAGCAGTTCTTC. This translates into CASSRLADEQFF.

The chain is built from TRBV9 and TRBJ2-4; 12 bases map to TRBD2. CDR3 length: 17 residues. V shed 0 bases, J shed 6 bases, and the junction held 7 bases outside the gene matches. Germline V gene sequence: CDR1 SGDLS, CDR2 YYNGEE. CDR3 sequence reads: CASSVGSSGRVGNIQYF. The CDR3 DNA reads as TGTGCCAGCAGCGTAGGTTCTAGCGGGAGGGTCGGAAACATTCAGTACTTC.

V and J are TRBV27 and TRBJ2-3, with TRBD2 matching over 10 bases. Germline lookup yields CDR1 MNHEY and CDR2 SMNVEV (reference sequence). Trimming cost V 6 bases and J 4 bases; bases outside gene matches: 7. The CDR3 is 15 amino acids. CDR3 in amino acids: CASSPSGGPPDTQYF. In DNA form, the CDR3 reads TGTGCCAGCAGCCCTAGCGGGGGCCCCCCAGATACGCAGTATTTT.

This chain uses TRBV7-9 with TRBJ2-7; a weak D match, TRBD2 (6 bases). The CDR3 is made up of 15 amino acids. CDR1 SEHNR and CDR2 FQNEAQ come from the germline V gene (reference sequence). Deletions cut 4 bases from V and 1 base from J, with 14 bases between. CDR3 amino acids: CASSYPERVSYEQYF. Written as DNA, the CDR3 is TGTGCCAGCAGCTACCCAGAGCGGGTTTCCTACGAGCAGTACTTC.

V gene TRBV15 combines with J gene TRBJ2-3; possibly TRBD2 for D (5 bases). This CDR3 contains 16 residues. Germline lookup yields CDR1 LNHNV and CDR2 YYDKDF (reference sequence). Trimming left V 0 bases short and J 1 base short, with 11 bases between. CDR3 sequence: CATSRDEGWGTDTQYF. CDR3 nucleotide sequence: TGTGCCACCAGCAGAGATGAGGGATGGGGCACAGATACGCAGTATTTT.

This chain links TRBV7-8 with TRBJ1-5; D gene ambiguous. Between the trimmed V and J ends, which lost 4 bases and 8 bases, there was a span of 12 bases. CDR1 and CDR2 (germline): SGHVS, FQNEAQ. The CDR3 covers 13 residues. Here the CDR3 reads CASSWAELKPQHF. CDR3 coding DNA: TGTGCCAGCAGCTGGGCCGAGTTGAAGCCCCAGCATTTT.

The gene calls are TRBV5-4 and TRBJ1-2; TRBD1 might be the D (6 bases). Trimming shortened V by 4 bases and J by 3 bases, and 16 bases separated the two germline ends. CDR1 SGHNT and CDR2 YYREEE come from the germline V gene (reference sequence). The CDR3 contains 15 residues. CDR3 nucleotide sequence: TGTGCCAGCAGCCTCGTGGGTCCAGGGGACTATGGCTACACCTTC. Translating gives CASSLVGPGDYGYTF.

V is TRBV28 and J is TRBJ1-2, with 8 bases identical to TRBD1. Germline trimming cut 5 bases from V and 5 bases from J; bases unmatched to any gene: 10. The CDR3 is 15 residues long. Germline V gene sequence: CDR1 MDHEN, CDR2 SYDVKM. Here the CDR3 reads CASSTWTGKRYGYTF. CDR3 DNA sequence: TGTGCCAGCAGTACCTGGACAGGGAAAAGGTATGGCTACACCTTC.

The rearrangement links TRBV7-2 to TRBJ2-7, with 7 bases fitting TRBD1. J was trimmed by 4 bases and V by 2 bases; bases with no gene match: 14. Germline V gene sequence: CDR1 SGHTA, CDR2 FQGNSA. This CDR3 is 17 amino acids long. The CDR3 DNA reads TGTGCCAGCAGCTTATTGAGGGCCGGGACAGATCTTTACGAGCAGTACTTC. Translated: CASSLLRAGTDLYEQYF.

The V and J genes are TRBV20-1 and TRBJ2-3, with no clear D. V was cut by 6 bases and J by 6 bases, with 4 bases left in between. In germline, CDR1 is DFQATT, CDR2 SNEGSKA (reference sequence). CDR3 size: 9 residues. CDR3 residues: CSARDTQYF. CDR3 DNA sequence: TGCAGTGCCAGGGATACGCAGTATTTT.

V usage is TRBV30 and J usage is TRBJ1-4; D call uncertain. The CDR3 contains 14 residues. Trimming pared 5 bases from V and 8 bases from J, leaving 18 bases between. From germline, CDR1 is GTSNPN and CDR2 SVGIG (reference sequence). The CDR3 sequence: CAWAAGTFHEKLFF. In DNA form, the CDR3 reads TGTGCCTGGGCAGCAGGTACCTTTCACGAAAAACTGTTTTTT.

V and J are TRBV9 and TRBJ2-5, with D possibly matching TRBD2 (5 bases). The CDR3 extends over 15 amino acids. V dropped 0 bases and J dropped 2 bases, with 11 bases sitting between them. Looked up from germline, CDR1 is SGDLS and CDR2 is YYNGEE. The CDR3 nucleotides read TGTGCCAGCAGCGTAGCGGCTAGCAGTCAAGAGACCCAGTACTTC. Its protein is CASSVAASSQETQYF. Based on the CDR3 plus reference TRBV9 and TRBJ2-5, the full variable domain is DSGVTQTPKHLITATGQRVTLRCSPRSGDLSVYWYQQSLDQGLQFLIQYYNGEERAKGNILERFSAQQFPDLHSELNLSSLELGDSALYFCASSVAASSQETQYFGPGTRLLVL.